The entry below gives a single T cell receptor (beta chain) sequence along with its context. Its antigen is still unknown. No much larger clone exists at a distance of one base, and base qualities are not known. The time point label on this specimen signifies: blood sample drawn before combined kidney and bone marrow transplant. Unstimulated Tregs (CD4+CD25+CD127-), CD4+ non-Tregs (CD4+CD25-), CD4 and CD8 cells were FACS-sorted from thawed PBMCs. Thawed PBMCs were rested overnight at 37 degrees C with approximately 200 IU/ml IL-2 before Treg sorting. Several combined kidney and bone marrow transplant recipients from the ITN036ST trial were included as patients, and samples were available only from these trial subjects. Healthy control blood was processed to PBMCs by Ficoll density gradient and cryopreserved, and patient PBMCs were collected before and after transplant. The data stem from a study of Tregs in tolerant kidney transplant recipients (dated by TCRdb to the late 2010s). Notes on the research overall: The transplants used related donors along with nonmyeloablative bone marrow transplantation, and in the human trials mixed chimerism was transient. Before combined kidney and bone marrow transplantation, this study identified donor-specific regulatory T cells using TCRbeta sequencing and then followed those same cells after transplant.

Overall study outcomes, separate from this receptor: Expanding Tregs with activated donor B cells appeared to identify the most biologically relevant and donor-specific TCRbeta repertoire. Biological reproducibility was not directly assessed, although technical replication error appeared to be minimal. In tolerant patients, the expansion of donor-specific Tregs was greater than global Treg expansion, suggesting that the expansion was antigen-driven rather than nonspecific. For some patients the PCR primers changed over time, which made it impossible to compare the samples from those patients at the nucleotide level. Because only a small number of patients were included, the study had limitations, and the results will need to be validated in larger populations as well as under other immunosuppression protocols.

For TCRbeta CDR3 sequencing, genomic DNA was extracted from sorted cells using the QIAGEN DNeasy Blood and Tissue Kit. High-throughput TCRbeta CDR3 sequencing, including PCR amplification with bias correction and internal controls, was performed commercially through immunoSEQ. The study's own analysis went as follows. A unique productive TCRbeta sequence was defined by the CDR3 nucleotide sequence when primers matched, and otherwise by the CDR3 amino acid sequence together with the Vbeta and Jbeta genes. As a correction for sorting error, sequences shared between sorted populations at a frequency ratio of 2:1 or less were discarded, and the remaining shared sequences were assigned to the higher population. Donor-reactive sequences were defined as at least 5-fold expanded in CFSE-low cells versus unstimulated cells, with frequency of at least 0.01% in CFSE-low cells. Repertoire divergence was quantified by Jensen-Shannon divergence using the top 100 TCRbeta sequences ranked by frequency. When a sample had multiple sequencing runs, each run was corrected for sorting error separately and the runs were then pooled. TCRdb took this table from immuneACCESS and kept in-frame rearrangements with V and J called. Such tables lack part of the clones; where checked against another copy, unresolved V genes explain under half of the gap, and the rest is unexplained. V, J and clone size were drawn from that table, and D and trimming were deduced from the DNA. The sample yields 70,000 to 95,000 clones; about 91% were counted once. 0.34% of the sample is taken by the ten largest.

The trim is 1 base for V and 9 bases for J, with a gap of 12 bases between the germline ends. From a lookup of the germline V gene, CDR1 and CDR2 are SGHDN and FVKESK. The CDR3 runs 13 residues from the cysteine to the phenylalanine. Only the CDR3 region is kept as DNA, spanning 39 bases read in frame from base 1. This chain joins TRBV14 to TRBJ1-1; no D gene is confidently identified. The sample was Tregs from blood, taken before the transplant. The receptor was derived from a human donor who received a combined kidney and bone marrow transplant. The DNA sequence is TGTGCCAGCAGCCAAGGGAATTCCCCCAAAGCTTTCTTT. It specifies CASSQGNSPKAFF.